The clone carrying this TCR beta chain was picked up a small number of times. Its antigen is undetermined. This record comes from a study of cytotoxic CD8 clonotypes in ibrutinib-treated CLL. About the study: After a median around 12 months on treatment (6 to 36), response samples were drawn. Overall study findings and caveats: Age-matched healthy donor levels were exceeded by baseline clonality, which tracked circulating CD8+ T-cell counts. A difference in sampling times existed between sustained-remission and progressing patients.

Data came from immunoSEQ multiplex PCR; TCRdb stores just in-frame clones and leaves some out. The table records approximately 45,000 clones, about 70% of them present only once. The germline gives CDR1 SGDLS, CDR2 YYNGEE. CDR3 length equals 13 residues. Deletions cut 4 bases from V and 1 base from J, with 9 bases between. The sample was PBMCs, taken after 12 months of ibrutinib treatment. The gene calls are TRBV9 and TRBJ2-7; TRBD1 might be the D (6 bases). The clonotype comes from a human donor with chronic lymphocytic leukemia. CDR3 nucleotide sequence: TGTGCCAGCAGCACGGGACAATCCTACGAGCAGTACTTC. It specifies CASSTGQSYEQYF.